A selection of T cell receptor beta chains follows, all from one sample in a study of CD8+ T cells in alopecia areata. Data came from immunoSEQ multiplex PCR; TCRdb stores just in-frame clones and leaves some out. The data show more than 200,000 clones, under 70% seen once. The specimen comprised CD4+ T cells sorted from blood, sampled at week 0. All receptors come from a human donor with alopecia areata. The CDR3 runs from the conserved cysteine through the conserved F or W. Fields, in order: V gene, J gene, CDR3 protein.

v_call: TRBV29-1; j_call: TRBJ1-5; cdr3_aa: CSVEDGRFQHF
v_call: TRBV7-2; j_call: TRBJ2-1; cdr3_aa: CASSLAGAPYNEQFF
v_call: TRBV7-2; j_call: TRBJ2-7; cdr3_aa: CASSLVAGGYEQYF
v_call: TRBV30; j_call: TRBJ1-2; cdr3_aa: CAWRGQGTYGYTF
v_call: TRBV7-2; j_call: TRBJ1-6; cdr3_aa: CASSLPQAGNSPLHF
v_call: TRBV29-1; j_call: TRBJ1-2; cdr3_aa: CSVGSGDYGYTF
v_call: TRBV14; j_call: TRBJ2-1; cdr3_aa: CASSHRSRGLFDNEQFF
v_call: TRBV7-8; j_call: TRBJ1-5; cdr3_aa: CASSRGATRDSNQPQHF
v_call: TRBV5-1; j_call: TRBJ2-6; cdr3_aa: CASRDRGSGANVLTF
v_call: TRBV30; j_call: TRBJ1-1; cdr3_aa: CACRGPGDTEAFF
v_call: TRBV30; j_call: TRBJ1-6; cdr3_aa: CAWSPPYPNSPLHF
v_call: TRBV29-1; j_call: TRBJ2-1; cdr3_aa: CSVEVVGDGEQFF
v_call: TRBV5-6; j_call: TRBJ2-3; cdr3_aa: CASSGTGLSPSTDTQYF
v_call: TRBV29-1; j_call: TRBJ2-3; cdr3_aa: CSGLDRDPTDTQYF
v_call: TRBV7-2; j_call: TRBJ1-6; cdr3_aa: CASSPTGNSYNSPLHF
v_call: TRBV7-8; j_call: TRBJ1-5; cdr3_aa: CASSPQVGVNQPQHF
v_call: TRBV29-1; j_call: TRBJ2-7; cdr3_aa: CSVTRTGGYEQYF
v_call: TRBV4-1; j_call: TRBJ2-2; cdr3_aa: CASSQDRDTGELFF
v_call: TRBV29-1; j_call: TRBJ2-3; cdr3_aa: CSVEDHSRVKMLRYF
v_call: TRBV7-2; j_call: TRBJ2-7; cdr3_aa: CASSSYRGTSYEQYF
v_call: TRBV29-1; j_call: TRBJ1-1; cdr3_aa: CSVDDRGGTEAFF
v_call: TRBV29-1; j_call: TRBJ2-7; cdr3_aa: CSVRPAGGFEQYF
v_call: TRBV30; j_call: TRBJ2-7; cdr3_aa: CAWTTGIEQYF
v_call: TRBV7-9; j_call: TRBJ1-1; cdr3_aa: CASSPWDRGYTEAFF
v_call: TRBV19; j_call: TRBJ1-2; cdr3_aa: CASTDGPNYGYTF
v_call: TRBV7-9; j_call: TRBJ1-2; cdr3_aa: CASSSTGVGYTF
v_call: TRBV11-2; j_call: TRBJ1-4; cdr3_aa: CASSLGGWEKLFF
v_call: TRBV29-1; j_call: TRBJ2-7; cdr3_aa: CSGNHTCSGYEQYF
v_call: TRBV29-1; j_call: TRBJ2-2; cdr3_aa: CSVVPAGANTGELFF
v_call: TRBV30; j_call: TRBJ1-5; cdr3_aa: CAWSATHSNQPQHF
v_call: TRBV29-1; j_call: TRBJ2-2; cdr3_aa: CSVLVVVDGELFF
v_call: TRBV9; j_call: TRBJ2-2; cdr3_aa: CASSVVLQGLNTGELFF
v_call: TRBV23-1; j_call: TRBJ1-1; cdr3_aa: CASSPRQGRRPEAFF